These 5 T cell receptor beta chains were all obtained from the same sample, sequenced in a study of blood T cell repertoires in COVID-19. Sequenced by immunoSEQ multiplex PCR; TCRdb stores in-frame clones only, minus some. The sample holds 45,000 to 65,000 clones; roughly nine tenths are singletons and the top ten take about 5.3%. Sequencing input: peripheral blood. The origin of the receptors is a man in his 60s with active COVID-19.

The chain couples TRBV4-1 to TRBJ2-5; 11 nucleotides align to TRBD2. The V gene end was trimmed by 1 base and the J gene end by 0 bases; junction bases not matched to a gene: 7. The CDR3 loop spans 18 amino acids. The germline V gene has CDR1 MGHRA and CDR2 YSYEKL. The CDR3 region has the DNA TGCGCCAGCAGCCAAGGAATGGCTAGCGGGAGGAACCAAGAGACCCAGTACTTC. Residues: CASSQGMASGRNQETQYF.

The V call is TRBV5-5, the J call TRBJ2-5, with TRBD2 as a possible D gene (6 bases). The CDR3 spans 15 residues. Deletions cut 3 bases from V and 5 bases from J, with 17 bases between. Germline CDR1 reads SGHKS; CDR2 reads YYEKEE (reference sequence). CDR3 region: CASSSDGSGDETQYF. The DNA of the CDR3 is TGTGCCAGCAGCTCGGACGGGAGTGGCGATGAGACCCAGTACTTC.

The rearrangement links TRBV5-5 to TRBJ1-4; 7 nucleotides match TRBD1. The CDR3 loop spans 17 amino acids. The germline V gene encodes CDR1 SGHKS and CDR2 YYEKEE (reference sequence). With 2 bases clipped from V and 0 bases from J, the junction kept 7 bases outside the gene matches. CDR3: CASSFDREEATNEKLFF. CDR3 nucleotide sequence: TGTGCCAGCAGCTTTGACAGGGAGGAGGCAACTAATGAAAAACTGTTTTTT.

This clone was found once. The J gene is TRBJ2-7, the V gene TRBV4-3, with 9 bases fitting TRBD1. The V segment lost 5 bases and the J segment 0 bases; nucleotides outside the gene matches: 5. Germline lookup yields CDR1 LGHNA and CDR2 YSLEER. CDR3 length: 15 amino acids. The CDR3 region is CASSYGQGSSYEQYF. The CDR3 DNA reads TGCGCCAGCAGCTACGGACAGGGGAGCTCCTACGAGCAGTACTTC.

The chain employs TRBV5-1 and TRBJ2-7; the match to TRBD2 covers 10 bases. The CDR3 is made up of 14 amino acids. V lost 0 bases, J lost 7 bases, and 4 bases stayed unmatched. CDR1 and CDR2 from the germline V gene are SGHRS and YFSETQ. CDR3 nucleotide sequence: TGCGCCAGCAGCTTGGTGTCTAGCGGGAGTGAGCAGTACTTC. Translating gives CASSLVSSGSEQYF.